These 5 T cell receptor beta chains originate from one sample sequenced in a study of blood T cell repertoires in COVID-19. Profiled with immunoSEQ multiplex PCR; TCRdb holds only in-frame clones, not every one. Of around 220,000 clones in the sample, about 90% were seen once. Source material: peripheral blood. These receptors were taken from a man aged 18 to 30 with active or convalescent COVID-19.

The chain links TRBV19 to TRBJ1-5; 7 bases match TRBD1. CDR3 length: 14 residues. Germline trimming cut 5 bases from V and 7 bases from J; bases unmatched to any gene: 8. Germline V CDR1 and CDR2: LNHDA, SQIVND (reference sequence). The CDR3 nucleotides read TGTGCCAGTAGTCCTCTGACAGGGTGGCAGCCCCAGCATTTT. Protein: CASSPLTGWQPQHF.

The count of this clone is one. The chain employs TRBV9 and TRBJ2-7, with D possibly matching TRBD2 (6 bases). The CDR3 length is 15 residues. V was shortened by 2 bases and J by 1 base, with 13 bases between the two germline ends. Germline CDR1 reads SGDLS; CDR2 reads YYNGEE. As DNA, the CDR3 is TGTGCCAGCAGCGTCACGGCGGGGCGTTCCTACGAGCAGTACTTC. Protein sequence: CASSVTAGRSYEQYF.

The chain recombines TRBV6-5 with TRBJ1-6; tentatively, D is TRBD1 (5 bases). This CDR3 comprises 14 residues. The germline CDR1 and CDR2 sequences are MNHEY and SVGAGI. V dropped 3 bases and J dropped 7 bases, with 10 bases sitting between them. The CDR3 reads CASSYTGANSPLHF. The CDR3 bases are TGTGCCAGCAGTTATACAGGCGCCAATTCACCCCTCCACTTT.

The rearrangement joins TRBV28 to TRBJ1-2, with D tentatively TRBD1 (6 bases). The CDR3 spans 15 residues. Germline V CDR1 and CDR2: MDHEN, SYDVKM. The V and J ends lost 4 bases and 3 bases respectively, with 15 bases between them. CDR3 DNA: TGTGCCAGCAGTTCACCAGGACAGTCCTACTATGGCTACACCTTC. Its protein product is CASSSPGQSYYGYTF.

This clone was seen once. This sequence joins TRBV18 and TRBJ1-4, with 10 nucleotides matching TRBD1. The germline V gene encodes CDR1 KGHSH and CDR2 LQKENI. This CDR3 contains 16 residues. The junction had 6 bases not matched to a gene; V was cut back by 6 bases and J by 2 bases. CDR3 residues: CASSQMTGGTNEKLFF. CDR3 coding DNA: TGTGCCAGCTCCCAAATGACAGGGGGCACTAATGAAAAACTGTTTTTT.